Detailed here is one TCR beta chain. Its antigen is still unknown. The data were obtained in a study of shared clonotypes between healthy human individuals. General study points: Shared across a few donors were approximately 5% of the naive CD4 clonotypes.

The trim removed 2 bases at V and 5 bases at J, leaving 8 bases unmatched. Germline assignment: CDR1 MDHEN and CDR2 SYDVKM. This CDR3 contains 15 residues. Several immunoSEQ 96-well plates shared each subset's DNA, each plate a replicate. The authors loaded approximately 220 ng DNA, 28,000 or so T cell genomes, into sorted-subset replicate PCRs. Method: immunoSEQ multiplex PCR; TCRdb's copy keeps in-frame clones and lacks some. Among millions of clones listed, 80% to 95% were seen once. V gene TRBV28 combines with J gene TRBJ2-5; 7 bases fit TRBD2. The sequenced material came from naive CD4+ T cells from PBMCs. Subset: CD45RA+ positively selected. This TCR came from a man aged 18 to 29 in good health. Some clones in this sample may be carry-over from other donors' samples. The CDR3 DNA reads TGTGCCAGCAGTTTAGAACCGGGACTACGGGAGACCCAGTACTTC. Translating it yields CASSLEPGLRETQYF.